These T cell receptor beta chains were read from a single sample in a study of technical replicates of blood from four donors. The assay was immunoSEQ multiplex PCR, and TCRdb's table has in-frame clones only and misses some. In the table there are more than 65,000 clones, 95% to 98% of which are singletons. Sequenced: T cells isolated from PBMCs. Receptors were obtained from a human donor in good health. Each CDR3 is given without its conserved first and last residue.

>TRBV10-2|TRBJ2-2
ASSGTGNTGELF
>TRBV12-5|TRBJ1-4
ASGLRLTNEKLF
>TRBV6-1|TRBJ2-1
ASSVLAGGGNEQF
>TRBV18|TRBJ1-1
ASSPTGQGAGVNTEAF
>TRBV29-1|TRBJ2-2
SVDGGRVGELF
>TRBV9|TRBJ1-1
ASSPGQVQTEAF
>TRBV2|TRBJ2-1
ASSEIVDNEQF
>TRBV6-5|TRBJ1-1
ASSYSLGVVGTEAF
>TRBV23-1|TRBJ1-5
ASSHHRFGPQH
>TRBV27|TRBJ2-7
ASSLPDRAYEQY
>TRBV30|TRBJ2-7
AWTTGTYEQY
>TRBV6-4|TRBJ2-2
ASGTPLCGGELF
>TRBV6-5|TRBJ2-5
ASSYSVAGQVETQY
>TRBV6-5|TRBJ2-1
ASRTLASSYNEQF
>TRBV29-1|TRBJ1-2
SVEADGAYGYT
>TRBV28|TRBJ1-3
ASKIGGAGNTIY
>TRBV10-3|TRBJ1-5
AISETGNQPQH
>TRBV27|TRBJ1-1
ASRQDRGLDEAF
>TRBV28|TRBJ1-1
ASSLEVRWTEAF
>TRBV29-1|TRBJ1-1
SAAQANTEAF
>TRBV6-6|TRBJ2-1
ASLSSSYNEQF
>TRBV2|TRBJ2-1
ASSGVAGDNEQF
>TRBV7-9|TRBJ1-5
ASSGGGNQPQH